One and the same sample provided the 8 T cell receptor beta chains below, sequenced in a study of T cell responses to AZD1222 COVID-19 vaccine. The protocol was immunoSEQ multiplex PCR, while the TCRdb copy is restricted to in-frame clones and leaves out a portion. The sample shows about 100,000 clones, 85% to 90% of them seen only once. The sequenced sample was peripheral blood, obtained on day 0 of AZD1222 vaccination. The receptors shown here come from an adult in good health.

This chain connects TRBV5-5 to TRBJ2-3; TRBD2 aligns across 11 bases. J was trimmed by 3 bases and V by 0 bases; bases with no gene match: 0. Germline lookup yields CDR1 SGHKS and CDR2 YYEKEE (reference sequence). The length of the CDR3 is 15 residues. The CDR3 DNA reads TGTGCCAGCAGCTTGGTAGCGGGAGGGACAGATACGCAGTATTTT. Amino acid sequence: CASSLVAGGTDTQYF. Full variable domain (outside the CDR3, taken from reference TRBV5-5 and TRBJ2-3): DAGVTQSPTHLIKTRGQQVTLRCSPISGHKSVSWYQQVLGQGPQFIFQYYEKEERGRGNFPDRFSARQFPNYSSELNVNALLLGDSALYLCASSLVAGGTDTQYFGPGTRLTVL.

The chain joins TRBV5-1 to TRBJ2-4; D is possibly TRBD1 (6 bases). The CDR3 loop spans 13 amino acids. Trimming removed 4 bases at V and 7 bases at J, with 12 bases between. Looked up from germline, CDR1 is SGHRS and CDR2 is YFSETQ. CDR3 amino acids: CASSLGASNIQYF. CDR3 in DNA: TGCGCCAGCAGCCTGGGGGCCAGTAACATTCAGTACTTC. Drawing the rest from reference TRBV5-1 and TRBJ2-4, the complete variable domain is KAGVTQTPRYLIKTRGQQVTLSCSPISGHRSVSWYQQTPGQGLQFLFEYFSETQRNKGNFPGRFSGRQFSNSRSEMNVSTLELGDSALYLCASSLGASNIQYFGAGTRLSVL.

This clone was observed a few times. The chain recombines TRBV19 with TRBJ2-7, with D perhaps matching TRBD1 (5 bases). The CDR3 has 13 amino acids. V was trimmed by 9 bases and J by 7 bases, leaving 19 bases between them. Per the germline V gene, CDR1 is LNHDA and CDR2 is SQIVND (reference sequence). The CDR3 DNA sequence: TGTGCCAGCAGGGCAACGGCCGAGAGGGAGCAGTACTTC. It translates to CASRATAEREQYF.

The V and J genes are TRBV6-5 and TRBJ2-5; D is unclear. Per germline, CDR1 MNHEY and CDR2 SVGAGI. The V end lost 6 bases, the J end lost 0 bases, and 14 bases lay between the germline ends. This CDR3 contains 15 residues. The DNA for the CDR3 is TGTGCCAGCAGCTCGGGTGCGGCGTACCAAGAGACCCAGTACTTC. This encodes CASSSGAAYQETQYF.

This clone appeared a few times. This chain links TRBV25-1 with TRBJ2-3; possible D gene TRBD1, 5 bases. The CDR3 extends over 16 amino acids. Deletions cut 6 bases from V and 0 bases from J, with 16 bases between. The germline CDR1 and CDR2 sequences are MGHDK and SYGVNS. CDR3 region: CASRLIQDWSTDTQYF. CDR3 coding DNA: TGTGCCAGCAGACTTATACAGGATTGGAGCACAGATACGCAGTATTTT.

The genes are TRBV19 and TRBJ2-5; 7 bases are a match to TRBD1. This CDR3 has 15 residues. J gave up 4 bases and V 5 bases, and 10 bases lay outside the gene matches. In germline, CDR1 is LNHDA, CDR2 SQIVND (reference sequence). DNA of the CDR3: TGTGCCAGTAGTGCGACAGGGAGAGAGGCAGAGACCCAGTACTTC. Protein sequence: CASSATGREAETQYF.

V is TRBV6-4 and J is TRBJ1-2; D remains unclear. The CDR3 contains 13 residues. The V gene's germline CDR1 is MRHNA and CDR2 SNTAGT. V lost 6 bases to trimming and J lost 8 bases, with 16 bases between them. CDR3 in amino acids: CASRPLGGGGYTF. For the CDR3, the DNA is TGTGCCAGCAGGCCCTTAGGAGGAGGCGGCTACACCTTC.

The rearrangement uses TRBV2 and TRBJ2-7, with no clear D. This CDR3 region has 14 residues. In germline, CDR1 is SNHLY, CDR2 FYNNEI. V was pared by 8 bases and J by 0 bases, with 14 bases between. CDR3 region: CASLNVGSSYEQYF. The DNA for the CDR3 is TGTGCCAGCCTTAATGTGGGTAGCTCCTACGAGCAGTACTTC.